The 3 T cell receptor beta chains listed next were all sequenced from one sample in a study of blood T cell repertoires in COVID-19. Profiled with immunoSEQ multiplex PCR; TCRdb holds only in-frame clones, not every one. The sample has about 130,000 clones; around 90% are singletons. The sequenced material came from peripheral blood. Source of these receptors: a man aged 50-60 years with active COVID-19.

V and J are TRBV5-6 and TRBJ2-3; 8 bases match TRBD2. Trimming cost V 2 bases and J 9 bases; bases outside gene matches: 11. The CDR3 loop spans 15 amino acids. The germline V gene has CDR1 SGHDT and CDR2 YYEEEE. CDR3 in amino acids: CASSLNSGNLQTQYF. The CDR3 nucleotides read TGTGCCAGCAGCTTAAATAGCGGGAACCTGCAAACGCAGTATTTT.

CDR3 bases: TGTGCCAGCAGCCTCGGGGTGAGGGCCACCTACGAGCAGTACTTC. Protein sequence: CASSLGVRATYEQYF. This chain connects TRBV5-4 to TRBJ2-7; possible D gene TRBD2, 5 bases. Trimming stripped 4 bases from V and 2 bases from J, with 16 bases between. The CDR3 consists of 15 residues. The germline gives CDR1 SGHNT, CDR2 YYREEE (reference sequence).

The chain is built from TRBV11-2 and TRBJ2-7, with D unclear. V was trimmed by 1 base and J by 3 bases, leaving 10 bases between them. The CDR3 covers 14 residues. Germline lookup yields CDR1 SGHAT and CDR2 FQNNGV. The CDR3 region has the DNA TGTGCCAGCAGCTTAGGAGATGGCGGCTACGAGCAGTACGTC. This codes for CASSLGDGGYEQYV.